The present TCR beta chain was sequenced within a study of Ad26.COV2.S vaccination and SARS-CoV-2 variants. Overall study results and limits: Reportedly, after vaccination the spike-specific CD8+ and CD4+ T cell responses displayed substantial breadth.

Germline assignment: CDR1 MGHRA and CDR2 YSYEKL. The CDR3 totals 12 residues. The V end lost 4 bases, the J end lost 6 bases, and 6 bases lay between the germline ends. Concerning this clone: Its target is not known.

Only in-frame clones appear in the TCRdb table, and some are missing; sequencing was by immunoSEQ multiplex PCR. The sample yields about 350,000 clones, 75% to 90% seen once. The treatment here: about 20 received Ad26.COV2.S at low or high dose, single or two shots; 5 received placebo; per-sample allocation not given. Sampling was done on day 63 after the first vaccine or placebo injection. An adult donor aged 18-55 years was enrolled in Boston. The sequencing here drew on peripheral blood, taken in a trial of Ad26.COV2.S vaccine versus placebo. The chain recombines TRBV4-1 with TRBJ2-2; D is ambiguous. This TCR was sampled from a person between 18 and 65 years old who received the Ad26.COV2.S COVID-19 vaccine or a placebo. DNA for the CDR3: TGCGCCAGCAGCCCGCCGGCCGGGGAGCTGTTTTTT. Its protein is CASSPPAGELFF.